The 6 T cell receptor beta chains below were found in one sample sequenced in a study of identical twins. Each CDR3 protein gets one entry after TCRdb re-called the 5' RACE reads with MiXCR. The sample includes roughly 230,000 distinct CDR3 sequences, about 8.5% of them seen just once. This same sample was also taken into another study, of yellow fever vaccine responses in identical twins.

Source material: CD8+ T cells sorted from blood. The receptors stem from a woman aged 18-30 years in good health.

This clonotype was recorded at least ten times. The V call is TRBV30, the J call TRBJ2-1; 7 nucleotides line up with TRBD1. The V segment lost 2 bases and the J segment 7 bases; nucleotides outside the gene matches: 2. The CDR3 totals 12 residues. Germline V gene lookup returns CDR1 GTSNPN and CDR2 SVGIG (reference sequence). CDR3 in amino acids: CAWSLQGNEQFF. The DNA for the CDR3 is TGTGCCTGGAGTTTACAGGGGAATGAGCAGTTCTTC.

The V call is TRBV21-1, the J call TRBJ2-7; the DNA was not used to check the table's D call, TRBD2. TRBV21-1 is a recognized pseudogene. CDR3 length: 16 residues. CDR3 loop: CASSQSRLAGSYEQYF. The CDR3 nucleotides read TGTGCCAGCAGCCAAAGTCGGCTAGCGGGATCCTACGAGCAGTACTTC.

There are many counts of this clonotype. The V call is TRBV7-2, the J call TRBJ2-7; no definite D call. The ends were cut back, 3 bases at V and 2 bases at J, with 8 bases in the middle. CDR1 is SGHTA and CDR2 is FQGNSA in the germline V gene. The CDR3 sequence is 13 residues long. This CDR3 is CASSFEQAYEQYF. DNA for the CDR3: TGTGCCAGCAGCTTCGAGCAGGCCTACGAGCAGTACTTC.

This clonotype was seen repeatedly, ten times or more. This rearrangement joins TRBV3-1 to TRBJ2-2, with 10 bases aligning to TRBD1. The CDR3 totals 17 residues. The germline V gene has CDR1 LGHDT and CDR2 YNNKEL (reference sequence). V shed 0 bases and J 3 bases; nucleotides not matched to a gene: 4. The CDR3 sequence is CASSQESGQGYTGELFF. The CDR3 region has the DNA TGTGCCAGCAGCCAAGAGTCGGGACAGGGGTACACCGGGGAGCTGTTTTTT.

Only a few counts were recorded for this clonotype. This chain connects TRBV6-2 or TRBV6-3 to TRBJ2-7; possibly TRBD2 for D (5 bases). V was shortened by 0 bases and J by 2 bases, with 14 bases between the two germline ends. Germline V lookup: CDR1 MNHEY, CDR2 SVGEGT. The CDR3 contains 16 residues. The CDR3 nucleotides read TGTGCCAGCAGTTACTCTGGACTGACCTTGACCTACGAGCAGTACTTC. Translated, it gives CASSYSGLTLTYEQYF.

This clonotype has only a few counts. This chain connects TRBV2 to TRBJ1-2, with D possibly TRBD1 on 6 matching bases. Trimming took 6 bases from V and 8 from J, leaving 22 bases between them. CDR1 is SNHLY, CDR2 FYNNEI, per germline. CDR3 length: 15 amino acids. The CDR3, as DNA: TGTGCCAGCAGAGAAACACAGGGTTTAGGATCCGGCTACACCTTC. It encodes CASRETQGLGSGYTF.